This T cell receptor (beta chain) is drawn from a study of immune evolution from preneoplasia to lung adenocarcinoma. Germline V CDR1 and CDR2: SNHLY, FYNNEI. The V end lost 8 bases, the J end lost 6 bases, and 10 bases lay between the germline ends. CDR3 length equals 11 residues. The protocol was immunoSEQ multiplex PCR, while the TCRdb copy is restricted to in-frame clones and leaves out a portion. This sample yields approximately 6,900 clones, of which roughly 84% are seen a single time; around 2.7% belongs to the top ten. Premalignant or tumor cells were enriched by macro-dissection after pathologic assessment.

What was sequenced was FFPE lung adenocarcinoma in situ tissue. The rearrangement joins TRBV2 to TRBJ1-1; D unresolved. The sequence derives from a donor of 70 years or more with lung adenocarcinoma. CDR3 sequence reads: CASRIHPEAFF. The CDR3 DNA is TGTGCCAGCCGGATACACCCTGAAGCTTTCTTT.